This TCR beta chain was sequenced during a study of T cells in Graves' hyperthyroidism and ophthalmopathy. Researchers barred patients who had uncontrolled infection, other autoimmune disease, pregnancy or lactation. Diagnoses used clinical symptoms, serum thyroxine and TRAb, thyroid ultrasound and orbital computed tomography. The CDR3 runs 13 residues. From germline, CDR1 is MDHEN and CDR2 SYDVKM. After removal of 7 bases from V and 10 bases from J, the junction contained 11 bases not matched to a gene. About this clonotype: Its antigen is still unknown.

There were TCR beta CDR3 regions amplified from RNA transcripts. The TCR CDR3 first-round RT-PCR relied on the HTBI primer set. TCRdb re-analysed the multiplex PCR reads in MiXCR, keeping a single row per CDR3 protein. Of under 250,000 distinct CDR3 sequences in the sample, around 25% were seen once. Findings of the study overall: Blood also contained most expanded thyroid clonotypes above 0.001.

This TCR came from a woman between 35 and 50 years old with Graves' ophthalmopathy. The chain is built from TRBV28 and TRBJ2-5; 8 bases map to TRBD1. The sequenced sample was blood. Written as DNA, the CDR3 is TGTGCCAGCAATTTGGGACAGGAGAGGATCCAGTACTTC. This gives the protein CASNLGQERIQYF.